This T cell receptor beta chain stems from a study of blood T cell repertoires in COVID-19. Original processing notes: By means of reference gene primer amplification, nucleated cell counts were estimated. Produced via immunoSEQ multiplex PCR; TCRdb's table is partial and in-frame only. The D gene and trimming were derived from the DNA, and the V and J assignments and clone size from that table. The sample holds fewer than 200,000 clones, 70% to 85% seen once. Looked up from germline, CDR1 is LNHDA and CDR2 is SQIVND (reference sequence). The CDR3 totals 13 residues. Trimming left V 5 bases short and J 7 bases short, with 15 bases between.

Material for sequencing was PBMCs or T cells enriched from blood (not recorded which). This clonotype was obtained from a woman aged 70-85 years in a cohort exposed to, infected with or recovered from COVID-19 (not recorded which). The gene calls are TRBV19 and TRBJ2-7, with D possibly being TRBD2 (5 bases). This CDR3 is CASSPRERGEQYF. CDR3 DNA sequence: TGTGCCAGTAGTCCAAGAGAACGAGGGGAGCAGTACTTC.